One and the same sample provided the 2 T cell receptor beta chains below, sequenced in a study. One entry per CDR3 protein, called by TCRdb with MiXCR from the 5' RACE reads. The sample contains roughly 13,000 distinct CDR3 sequences, less than 25% of which appear only once. Sequencing was performed on naive CD4+ T cells sorted from blood. Subset denoted: naive CD4+ T cells, CD4+CD45RA+CD25-. The origin of the receptors is a female donor with breast cancer.

In this sample, this clonotype turned up many times. This chain links TRBV7-3 with TRBJ2-3, with D unclear. This CDR3 contains 13 residues. The V end lost 5 bases, the J end lost 5 bases, and 11 bases lay between the germline ends. Germline V gene sequence: CDR1 SGHTA, CDR2 FQGTGA. CDR3 in amino acids: CASSRKTGDTQYF. CDR3 DNA sequence: TGTGCCAGCAGCAGGAAGACTGGAGATACGCAGTATTTT. The full variable domain, its missing parts supplied by reference TRBV7-3 and TRBJ2-3, is GAGVSQTPSNKVTEKGKYVELRCDPISGHTALYWYRQSLGQGPEFLIYFQGTGAADDSGLPNDRFFAVRPEGSVSTLKIQRTERGDSAVYLCASSRKTGDTQYFGPGTRLTVL.

Judged by abundance, this clonotype is medium-sized. The chain is built from TRBV6-1 and TRBJ2-1; D might be TRBD2 (6 bases). The ends were cut back, 8 bases at V and 3 bases at J, with 14 bases in the middle. The CDR3 is made up of 14 amino acids. CDR1 is MNHNS, CDR2 SASEGT, per germline. The CDR3 DNA reads TGTGCCAGCCAGAGACCGGAGGGCTACAATGAGCAGTTCTTC. It yields the protein CASQRPEGYNEQFF.